This T cell receptor beta chain was identified during a study of T cell therapy after organ transplantation. The wider study: Patients received a median of 1.92 x 10^8 CMV-specific T cells over 2 to 6 infusions. Blood for the long-term post-therapy sample came 20 to 29 weeks after therapy. Findings and caveats of the study: Low CD8+ T cell yield possibly reduced coverage, hiding nonresponder expansions.

For this clone: What it binds is unknown.

Trimming removed 0 bases from V and 4 bases from J, with 11 bases in between. This CDR3 has 14 residues. The germline CDR1 and CDR2 sequences are SGDLS and YYNGEE. The time point: 20-29 weeks after completion of therapy. Only in-frame clones appear in the TCRdb table, and some are missing; sequencing was by immunoSEQ multiplex PCR. The data show about 17,000 clones, approximately 85% seen once. The chain combines TRBV9 with TRBJ2-7, with D unresolved. The sample was CD8+ T cells from blood, taken after autologous CMV-specific T cell therapy. The receptor's source is a human patient who had received a solid organ transplant and had CMV disease. Among the T cells, some may be from the graft donor. This CDR3 is CASSVGWGSYEQYF. The CDR3 DNA sequence: TGTGCCAGCAGCGTAGGGTGGGGTTCTTACGAGCAGTACTTC.